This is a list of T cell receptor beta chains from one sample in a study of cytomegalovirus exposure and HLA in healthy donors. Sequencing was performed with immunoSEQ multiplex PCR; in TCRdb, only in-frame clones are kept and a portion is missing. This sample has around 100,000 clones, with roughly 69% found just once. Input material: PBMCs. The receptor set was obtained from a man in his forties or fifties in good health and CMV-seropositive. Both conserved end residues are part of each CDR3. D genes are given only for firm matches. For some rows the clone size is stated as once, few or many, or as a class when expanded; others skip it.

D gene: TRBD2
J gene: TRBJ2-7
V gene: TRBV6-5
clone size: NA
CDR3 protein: CASSYSGGLGYEQYF
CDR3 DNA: TGTGCCAGCAGTTATAGCGGGGGGCTGGGCTACGAGCAGTACTTC

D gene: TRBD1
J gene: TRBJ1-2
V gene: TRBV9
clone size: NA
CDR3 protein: CASSNRGDYGYTF
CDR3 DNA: TGTGCCAGCAGCAACAGGGGCGACTATGGCTACACCTTC

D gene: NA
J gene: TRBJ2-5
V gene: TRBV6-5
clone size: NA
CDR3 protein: CASSLRGFQETQYF
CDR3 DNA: TGTGCCAGCAGTCTCAGGGGCTTCCAAGAGACCCAGTACTTC

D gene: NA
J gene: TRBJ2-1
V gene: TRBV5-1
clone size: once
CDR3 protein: CASSLGASAMSEQFF
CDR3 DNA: TGCGCCAGCAGTCTTGGGGCTAGCGCTATGAGTGAGCAGTTCTTC

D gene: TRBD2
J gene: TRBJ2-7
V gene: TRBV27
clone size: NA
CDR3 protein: CASSYLLAGEIKEQYF
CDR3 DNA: TGTGCCAGCAGCTACCTACTAGCGGGAGAAATTAAAGAGCAGTACTTC

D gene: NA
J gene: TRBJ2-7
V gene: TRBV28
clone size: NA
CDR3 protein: CASSFDVSGQYF
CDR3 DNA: TGTGCCAGCAGTTTTGATGTGAGTGGGCAGTACTTC

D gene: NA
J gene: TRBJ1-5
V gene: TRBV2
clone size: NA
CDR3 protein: CASSVNRQTNQPQHF
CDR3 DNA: TGTGCCAGCAGTGTAAACAGACAAACCAATCAGCCCCAGCATTTT

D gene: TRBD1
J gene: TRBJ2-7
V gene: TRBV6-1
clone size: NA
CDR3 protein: CASINTGGLREQYF
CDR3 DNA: TGTGCCAGCATTAATACAGGGGGCTTGCGCGAGCAGTACTTC

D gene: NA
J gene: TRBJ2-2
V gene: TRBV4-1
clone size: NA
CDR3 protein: CASSPPRGGASTGELFF
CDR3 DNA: TGCGCCAGCAGCCCACCGAGGGGGGGGGCTAGCACCGGGGAGCTGTTTTTT

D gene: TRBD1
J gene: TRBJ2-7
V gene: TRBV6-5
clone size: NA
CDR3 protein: CASRTGQSYEQYF
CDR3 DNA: TGTGCCAGCAGGACGGGACAGTCATACGAGCAGTACTTC